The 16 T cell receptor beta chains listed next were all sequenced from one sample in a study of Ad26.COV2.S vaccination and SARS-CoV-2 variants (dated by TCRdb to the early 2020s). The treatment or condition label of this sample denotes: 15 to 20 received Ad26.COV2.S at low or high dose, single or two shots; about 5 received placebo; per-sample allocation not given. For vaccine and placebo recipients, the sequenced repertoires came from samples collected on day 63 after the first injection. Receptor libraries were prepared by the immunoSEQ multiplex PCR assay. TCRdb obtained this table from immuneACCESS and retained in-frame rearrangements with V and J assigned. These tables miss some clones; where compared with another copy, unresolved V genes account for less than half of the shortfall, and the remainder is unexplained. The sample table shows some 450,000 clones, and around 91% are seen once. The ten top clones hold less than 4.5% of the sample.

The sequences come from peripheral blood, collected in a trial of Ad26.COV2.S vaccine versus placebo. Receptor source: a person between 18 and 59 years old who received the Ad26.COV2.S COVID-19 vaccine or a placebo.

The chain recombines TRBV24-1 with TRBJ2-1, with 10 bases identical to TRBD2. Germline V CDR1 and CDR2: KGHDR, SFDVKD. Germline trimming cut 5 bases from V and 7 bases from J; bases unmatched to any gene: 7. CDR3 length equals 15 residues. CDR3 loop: CATSGGLAGDNEQFF. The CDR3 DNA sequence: TGTGCCACCAGTGGTGGGCTAGCGGGAGATAATGAGCAGTTCTTC.

As DNA, the CDR3 is TGTGCCAGCAGTTCGCCCACAGTGGAGGCTTTCTTT. It codes for CASSSPTVEAFF. V is TRBV28 and J is TRBJ1-1; D ambiguous. The CDR3 contains 12 residues. Germline CDR1 reads MDHEN; CDR2 reads SYDVKM. Trimming removed 4 bases at V and 11 bases at J, with 14 bases between. Based on the CDR3 plus reference TRBV28 and TRBJ1-1, the full variable domain is DVKVTQSSRYLVKRTGEKVFLECVQDMDHENMFWYRQDPGLGLRLIYFSYDVKMKEKGDIPEGYSVSREKKERFSLILESASTNQTSMYLCASSSPTVEAFFGQGTRLTVV.

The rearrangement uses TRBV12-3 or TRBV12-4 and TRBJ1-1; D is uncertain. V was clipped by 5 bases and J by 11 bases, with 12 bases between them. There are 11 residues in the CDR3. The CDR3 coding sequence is TGTGCCAGCAGTCTCGGGCCTCGGGCTTTCTTT. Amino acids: CASSLGPRAFF.

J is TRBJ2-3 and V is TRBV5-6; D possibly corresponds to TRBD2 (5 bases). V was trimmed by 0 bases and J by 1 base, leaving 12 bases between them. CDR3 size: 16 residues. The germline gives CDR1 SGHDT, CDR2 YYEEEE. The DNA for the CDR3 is TGTGCCAGCAGCTTGGCCCCGGGGTGGGGCACAGATACGCAGTATTTT. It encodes CASSLAPGWGTDTQYF.

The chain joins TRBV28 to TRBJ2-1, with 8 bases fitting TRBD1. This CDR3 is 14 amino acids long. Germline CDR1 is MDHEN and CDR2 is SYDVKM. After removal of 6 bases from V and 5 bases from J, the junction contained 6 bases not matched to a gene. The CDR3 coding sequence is TGTGCCAGCAGGGACAGGGCCCTACACAATGAGCAGTTCTTC. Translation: CASRDRALHNEQFF.

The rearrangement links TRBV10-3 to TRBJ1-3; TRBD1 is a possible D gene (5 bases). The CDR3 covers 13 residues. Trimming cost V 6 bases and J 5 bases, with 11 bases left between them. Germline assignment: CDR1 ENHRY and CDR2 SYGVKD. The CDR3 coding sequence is TGTGCCATCAGCCCCGGGGCGCGAAACACCATATATTTT. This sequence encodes CAISPGARNTIYF.

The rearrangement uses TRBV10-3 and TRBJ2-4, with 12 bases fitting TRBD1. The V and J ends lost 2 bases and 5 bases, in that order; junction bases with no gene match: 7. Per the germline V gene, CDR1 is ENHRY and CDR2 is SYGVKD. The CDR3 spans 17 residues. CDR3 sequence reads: CAISERRDRGQENIQYF. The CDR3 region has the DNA TGTGCCATCAGTGAGCGAAGGGACAGGGGGCAGGAAAACATTCAGTACTTC.

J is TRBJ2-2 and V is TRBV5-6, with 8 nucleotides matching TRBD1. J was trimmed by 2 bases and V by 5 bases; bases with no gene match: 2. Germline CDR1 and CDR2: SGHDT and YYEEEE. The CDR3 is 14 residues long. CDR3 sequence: CASRGTGNTGELFF. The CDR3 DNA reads TGTGCCAGCAGGGGGACAGGCAACACCGGGGAGCTGTTTTTT.

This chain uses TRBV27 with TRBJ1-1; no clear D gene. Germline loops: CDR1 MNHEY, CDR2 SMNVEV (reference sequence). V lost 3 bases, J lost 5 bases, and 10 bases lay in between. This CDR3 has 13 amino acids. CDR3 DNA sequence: TGTGCCAGCAGTTTGAAGGGTTGGACTGAAGCTTTCTTT. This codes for CASSLKGWTEAFF.

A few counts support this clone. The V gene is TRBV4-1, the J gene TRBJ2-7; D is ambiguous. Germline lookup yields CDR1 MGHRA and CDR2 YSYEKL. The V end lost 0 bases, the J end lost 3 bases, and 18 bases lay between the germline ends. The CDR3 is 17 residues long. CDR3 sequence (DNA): TGCGCCAGCAGCCAAGATAATGTGCCGCGCTGGGGCTACGAGCAGTACTTC. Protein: CASSQDNVPRWGYEQYF.

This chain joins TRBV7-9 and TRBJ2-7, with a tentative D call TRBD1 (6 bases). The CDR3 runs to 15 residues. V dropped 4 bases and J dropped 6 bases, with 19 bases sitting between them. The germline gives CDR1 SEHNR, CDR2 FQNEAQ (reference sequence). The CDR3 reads CASSSLSQGRSEQYF. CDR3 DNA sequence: TGTGCCAGCAGCTCACTATCACAGGGACGGAGCGAGCAGTACTTC.

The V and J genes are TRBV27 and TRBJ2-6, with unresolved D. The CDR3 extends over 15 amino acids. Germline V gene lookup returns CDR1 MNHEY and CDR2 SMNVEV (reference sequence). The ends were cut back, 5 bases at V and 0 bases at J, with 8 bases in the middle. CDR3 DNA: TGTGCCAGCAGTCTGAAACCCTCTGGGGCCAACGTCCTGACTTTC. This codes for CASSLKPSGANVLTF.

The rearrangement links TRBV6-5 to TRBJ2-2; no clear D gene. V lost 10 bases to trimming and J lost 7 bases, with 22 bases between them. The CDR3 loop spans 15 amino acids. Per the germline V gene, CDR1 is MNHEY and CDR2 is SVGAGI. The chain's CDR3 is CATHRQSLIGGELFF. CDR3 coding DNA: TGTGCCACCCATAGGCAAAGTCTTATTGGCGGGGAGCTGTTTTTT.

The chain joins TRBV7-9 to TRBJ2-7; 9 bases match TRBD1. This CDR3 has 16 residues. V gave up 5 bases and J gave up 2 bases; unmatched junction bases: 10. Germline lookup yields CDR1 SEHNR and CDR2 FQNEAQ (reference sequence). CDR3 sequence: CASSNIAGQGPYEQYF. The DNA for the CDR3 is TGTGCCAGCAGCAACATTGCGGGACAGGGACCCTACGAGCAGTACTTC.

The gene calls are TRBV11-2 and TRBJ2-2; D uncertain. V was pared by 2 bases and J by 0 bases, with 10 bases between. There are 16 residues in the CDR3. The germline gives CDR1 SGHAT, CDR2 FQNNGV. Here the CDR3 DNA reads TGTGCCAGCAGCTTACGAGGATACGCGAACACCGGGGAGCTGTTTTTT. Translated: CASSLRGYANTGELFF.

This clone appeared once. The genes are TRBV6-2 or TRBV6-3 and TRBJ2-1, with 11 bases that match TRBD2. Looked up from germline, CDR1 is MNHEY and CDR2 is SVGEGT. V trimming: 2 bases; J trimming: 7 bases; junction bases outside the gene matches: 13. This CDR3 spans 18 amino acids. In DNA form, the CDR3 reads TGTGCCAGCAGTTACCCCCCGGGGGGTAGCGGGAGGGGAAATGAGCAGTTCTTC. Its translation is CASSYPPGGSGRGNEQFF.